The 26 T cell receptor beta chains listed next were all sequenced from one sample in a study of cytomegalovirus exposure and HLA in healthy donors. Clones were read by immunoSEQ multiplex PCR, and TCRdb kept only the in-frame ones, dropping some. This table has about 260,000 clones, 80% to 95% appearing once. The sample taken for sequencing was PBMCs. The receptors come from a woman aged 25 to 39 in good health and CMV-seronegative.

This chain uses TRBV19 with TRBJ1-1; D perhaps matches TRBD1 (6 bases). The V gene lost 4 bases and the J gene lost 4 bases, with 10 bases spanning the gap. The germline gives CDR1 LNHDA, CDR2 SQIVND (reference sequence). This CDR3 spans 13 amino acids. CDR3: CASSSQGLTEAFF. In nucleotides, the CDR3 is TGTGCCAGTAGTAGTCAGGGGCTCACTGAAGCTTTCTTT.

This rearrangement joins TRBV25-1 to TRBJ2-1; D gene uncertain. Germline V gene lookup returns CDR1 MGHDK and CDR2 SYGVNS. Trimming took 2 bases from V and 3 from J, leaving 14 bases between them. The CDR3 length is 16 residues. The CDR3 DNA sequence: TGTGCCAGCAGTGAAGGTGTGAACAGCTTCTACAATGAGCAGTTCTTC. As protein: CASSEGVNSFYNEQFF.

The CDR3 is CASSLAGSADTQYF. In DNA form, the CDR3 reads TGTGCCAGCAGCTTGGCAGGGAGCGCAGATACGCAGTATTTT. V is TRBV5-4 and J is TRBJ2-3; D might be TRBD1 or TRBD2, each matching 5 bases. Per the germline V gene, CDR1 is SGHNT and CDR2 is YYREEE (reference sequence). Trimming took off 0 bases at V and 4 bases at J, with 9 bases between the two ends. CDR3 length: 14 residues.

J is TRBJ2-2 and V is TRBV4-1; TRBD1 matches 9 bases. With V trimmed by 8 bases and J by 7 bases, 11 bases remained unmatched. Germline assignment: CDR1 MGHRA and CDR2 YSYEKL. The CDR3 length is 15 residues. CDR3 sequence reads: CASGREQGAVGELFF. The CDR3 DNA follows: TGCGCCAGCGGTAGGGAACAGGGGGCTGTCGGGGAGCTGTTTTTT.

The V call is TRBV4-3, the J call TRBJ2-1; 9 bases are a match to TRBD1. Losses at the gene ends were 4 bases for V and 3 bases for J; bases not matched to a gene: 4. Germline loops: CDR1 LGHNA, CDR2 YSLEER. There are 15 residues in the CDR3. CDR3 sequence: CASSLDRGFYNEQFF. The CDR3 DNA follows: TGCGCCAGCAGCCTGGACAGGGGCTTCTACAATGAGCAGTTCTTC.

The chain recombines TRBV28 with TRBJ2-7, with 8 bases lining up with TRBD1. Germline V gene data show CDR1 as MDHEN and CDR2 as SYDVKM. Trimming took 4 bases from V and 1 from J; bases not matched to a gene: 6. The length of the CDR3 is 15 residues. The CDR3 loop reads CASSYHGTGSYEQYF. DNA for the CDR3: TGTGCCAGCAGTTACCACGGGACAGGTTCCTACGAGCAGTACTTC.

In nucleotides, the CDR3 is TGTGCCAGCAGTCAAGGCCGATACACCGGGGAGCTGTTTTTT. Its translation: CASSQGRYTGELFF. V is TRBV6-5 and J is TRBJ2-2, with D uncertain. CDR1 MNHEY and CDR2 SVGAGI come from the germline V gene. Between the trimmed V and J ends, which lost 5 bases and 3 bases, there was a span of 10 bases. This CDR3 comprises 14 residues.

CDR3: CASSTWTGTGGTEAFF. The CDR3 DNA is TGTGCCAGTAGTACGTGGACCGGGACAGGGGGGACTGAAGCTTTCTTT. The chain links TRBV19 to TRBJ1-1; TRBD1 aligns across 11 bases. Looked up from germline, CDR1 is LNHDA and CDR2 is SQIVND (reference sequence). J gave up 5 bases and V 4 bases, and 9 bases lay outside the gene matches. CDR3 size: 16 residues.

V usage is TRBV4-2 and J usage is TRBJ2-2, with a weak D call TRBD2 (5 bases). Trimming shortened V by 0 bases and J by 1 base, and 12 bases separated the two germline ends. Germline assignment: CDR1 LGHNA and CDR2 YNFKEQ. The CDR3 runs 17 residues. The CDR3 bases are TGTGCCAGCAGCCAAGAATTGGACGGGGTGAACACCGGGGAGCTGTTTTTT. Amino acids: CASSQELDGVNTGELFF.

V gene TRBV6-4 combines with J gene TRBJ2-1; D remains unclear. V shed 5 bases and J shed 8 bases, with 13 bases lying between them. Per germline, CDR1 MRHNA and CDR2 SNTAGT. The CDR3 sequence is 13 residues long. The CDR3 spells CASSSTLKDEQFF. CDR3 coding DNA: TGTGCCAGCAGTTCCACCCTAAAAGATGAGCAGTTCTTC.

The chain carries TRBV28 and TRBJ1-2; D may be TRBD1 (5 bases). The V gene lost 8 bases and the J gene lost 4 bases, with 17 bases spanning the gap. The CDR3 covers 14 residues. CDR1 MDHEN and CDR2 SYDVKM come from the germline V gene. Written as DNA, the CDR3 is TGTGCCAGCCGGGAACGGGGACGGATCTATGGCTACACCTTC. This sequence encodes CASRERGRIYGYTF.

The chain employs TRBV6-1 and TRBJ2-1; D might be TRBD1 or TRBD2, each matching 6 bases. Germline V gene data show CDR1 as MNHNS and CDR2 as SASEGT. The CDR3 has 14 residues. V gave up 11 bases and J gave up 0 bases, with 14 bases separating them. Here the CDR3 DNA reads TGTGCCCTAAGGGGGGTGAACTCCTACAATGAGCAGTTCTTC. Protein product: CALRGVNSYNEQFF.

The rearrangement links TRBV28 to TRBJ2-7; D gene uncertain. The CDR3 contains 13 residues. Germline CDR1 is MDHEN and CDR2 is SYDVKM. Trimming pared 3 bases from V and 0 bases from J, leaving 6 bases between. The CDR3 sequence: CASSFVSSYEQYF. The CDR3 coding sequence is TGTGCCAGCAGTTTTGTTAGCTCCTACGAGCAGTACTTC.

The chain is built from TRBV30 and TRBJ2-7, with a weak D call TRBD2 (6 bases). From germline, CDR1 is GTSNPN and CDR2 SVGIG (reference sequence). V lost 3 bases, J lost 2 bases, and 20 bases lay in between. The CDR3 is 16 amino acids. CDR3 bases: TGTGCCTGGAGACCCAGTGGGGGGAGGCCCCCCTACGAGCAGTACTTC. Translating gives CAWRPSGGRPPYEQYF.

The chain links TRBV27 to TRBJ2-7; 12 bases are shared with TRBD2. The CDR3 contains 14 residues. Looked up from germline, CDR1 is MNHEY and CDR2 is SMNVEV (reference sequence). The V gene end was trimmed by 5 bases and the J gene end by 6 bases; junction bases not matched to a gene: 5. The chain's CDR3 is CASSPLAGGSEQYF. The CDR3 DNA reads as TGTGCCAGCAGTCCACTAGCGGGAGGCAGCGAGCAGTACTTC.

The chain links TRBV27 to TRBJ1-2; D gene ambiguous. V was trimmed by 0 bases and J by 5 bases, leaving 7 bases between them. CDR3 size: 13 residues. Per the germline V gene, CDR1 is MNHEY and CDR2 is SMNVEV (reference sequence). CDR3 loop: CASSLSDMYGYTF. CDR3 sequence (DNA): TGTGCCAGCAGTTTATCCGACATGTATGGCTACACCTTC.

The gene calls are TRBV4-3 and TRBJ2-7, with 10 bases aligning to TRBD1. Germline loops: CDR1 LGHNA, CDR2 YSLEER. V trimming: 0 bases; J trimming: 5 bases; junction bases outside the gene matches: 10. CDR3 length equals 17 residues. The CDR3 loop is CASSQEVTGQGVHEQYF. The CDR3 nucleotides read TGCGCCAGCAGCCAAGAGGTAACCGGACAGGGGGTCCACGAGCAGTACTTC.

This clone was found a few times. This chain uses TRBV5-1 with TRBJ2-5, with 14 bases that match TRBD2. The CDR3 is 15 amino acids. The J segment lost 5 bases and the V segment lost 0 bases, leaving 0 bases of the junction unmatched. In germline, CDR1 is SGHRS, CDR2 YFSETQ. The CDR3 DNA is TGCGCCAGCAGCTTGGGGACTAGCGGGAGGGAGACCCAGTACTTC. It yields the protein CASSLGTSGRETQYF. The variable domain in full, with the rest retrieved from reference TRBV5-1 and TRBJ2-5, is KAGVTQTPRYLIKTRGQQVTLSCSPISGHRSVSWYQQTPGQGLQFLFEYFSETQRNKGNFPGRFSGRQFSNSRSEMNVSTLELGDSALYLCASSLGTSGRETQYFGPGTRLLVL.

The chain's CDR3 is CASSPGTGAPYEQYF. The CDR3, as DNA: TGCGCCAGCAGCCCAGGGACAGGGGCCCCCTACGAGCAGTACTTC. The J gene is TRBJ2-7, the V gene TRBV4-1; 10 positions match TRBD1. Per germline, CDR1 MGHRA and CDR2 YSYEKL. The CDR3 length is 15 residues. The J segment lost 2 bases and the V segment lost 4 bases, leaving 5 bases of the junction unmatched.

This chain joins TRBV6-1 and TRBJ2-3, with 11 nucleotides matching TRBD2. There are 18 residues in the CDR3. CDR1 MNHNS and CDR2 SASEGT come from the germline V gene. V lost 4 bases, J lost 5 bases, and 14 bases stayed unmatched. This chain's CDR3 is CASSGNLPLAGERDTQYF. In DNA, the CDR3 is TGTGCCAGCAGTGGGAACCTTCCACTAGCGGGAGAGAGAGATACGCAGTATTTT.

The CDR3 nucleotides are TGTGCCAGCTCCCTGGGCGGGGGAGGGACCCAGTACTTC. It encodes CASSLGGGGTQYF. The chain uses TRBV25-1 and TRBJ2-5, with 7 bases aligning to TRBD2. CDR1 and CDR2 from the germline V gene are MGHDK and SYGVNS. The CDR3 sequence is 13 residues long. V lost 8 bases to trimming and J lost 7 bases; unmatched junction nucleotides: 10.

This chain uses TRBV28 with TRBJ1-2, with a possible D match to TRBD1 (6 bases). Germline V gene sequence: CDR1 MDHEN, CDR2 SYDVKM. The ends were cut back, 3 bases at V and 4 bases at J, with 12 bases in the middle. The CDR3 extends over 14 amino acids. CDR3 protein: CASSFRGGRYGYTF. The DNA for the CDR3 is TGTGCCAGCAGTTTCCGGGGGGGCCGCTATGGCTACACCTTC.

The genes are TRBV10-2 and TRBJ2-2; 7 bases are a match to TRBD1. From germline, CDR1 is WSHSY and CDR2 SAAADI. The CDR3 loop spans 17 amino acids. V lost 6 bases, J lost 0 bases, and 10 bases stayed unmatched. The CDR3 coding sequence is TGCGCCAGCAGCGGAACACCCGGGACAGCGAACACCGGGGAGCTGTTTTTT. It yields the protein CASSGTPGTANTGELFF.

This chain uses TRBV27 with TRBJ2-7; 9 nucleotides match TRBD1. This CDR3 is built from 14 residues. The V gene end was trimmed by 4 bases and the J gene end by 2 bases; junction bases not matched to a gene: 3. CDR1 is MNHEY and CDR2 is SMNVEV in the germline V gene (reference sequence). The CDR3 here is CASSWRTGAYEQYF. In nucleotides, the CDR3 is TGTGCCAGCAGTTGGCGGACAGGGGCCTACGAGCAGTACTTC.

This chain connects TRBV5-6 to TRBJ2-5; TRBD1 agrees at 10 bases. This CDR3 spans 15 amino acids. CDR1 and CDR2 (germline): SGHDT, YYEEEE. V gave up 0 bases and J gave up 2 bases; unmatched junction bases: 1. DNA of the CDR3: TGTGCCAGCAGCTTGGCGGGACAGGGGCAAGAGACCCAGTACTTC. This encodes CASSLAGQGQETQYF.

The J gene is TRBJ2-7, the V gene TRBV4-3; 14 bases align to TRBD2. Germline CDR1 reads LGHNA; CDR2 reads YSLEER. The CDR3 extends over 18 amino acids. After removal of 3 bases from V and 9 bases from J, the junction contained 16 bases not matched to a gene. The CDR3 loop reads CASSQTTEPGLAGVGQYF. DNA for the CDR3: TGCGCCAGCAGCCAGACGACAGAACCGGGACTAGCGGGAGTCGGGCAGTACTTC.